This T cell receptor beta chain was documented in a study of blood T cell repertoires in COVID-19. Study context: Samples came from the United States, Italy and Spain, spanning acute and convalescent COVID-19. PBMCs, B-cell-depleted T cells, or T cells provided the cDNA or gDNA that made up the material.

The authors' processing: Nucleated cell counts were estimated from reference gene primer amplification. TCRdb keeps only in-frame clones here, not all; method: immunoSEQ multiplex PCR. The V and J calls and clone size are taken from that table; D and trimming were inferred from the DNA. The sample lists 43,000 or so clones; about 87% were seen once. CDR1 MGHRA and CDR2 YSYEKL come from the germline V gene. This CDR3 has 14 amino acids. V lost 4 bases and J lost 1, with 9 bases in between. The chain joins TRBV4-1 to TRBJ2-3; the D gene is possibly TRBD2 (5 bases). This TCR was sampled from a man between 60 and 70 years old with active COVID-19. The sample was peripheral blood. In DNA form, the CDR3 reads TGCGCCAGCAGCCTGAGGGAAGGCACAGATACGCAGTATTTT. Translating it yields CASSLREGTDTQYF.